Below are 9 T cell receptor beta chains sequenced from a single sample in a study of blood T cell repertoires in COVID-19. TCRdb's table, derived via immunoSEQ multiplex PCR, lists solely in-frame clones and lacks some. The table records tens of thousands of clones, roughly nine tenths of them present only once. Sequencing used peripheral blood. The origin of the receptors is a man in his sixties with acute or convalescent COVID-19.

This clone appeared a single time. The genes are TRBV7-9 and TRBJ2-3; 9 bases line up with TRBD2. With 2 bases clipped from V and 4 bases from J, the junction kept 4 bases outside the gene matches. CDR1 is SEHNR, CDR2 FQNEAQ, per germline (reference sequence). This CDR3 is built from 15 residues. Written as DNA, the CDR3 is TGTGCCAGCAGCTTAAATAGCGGGGGCCCAGATACGCAGTATTTT. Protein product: CASSLNSGGPDTQYF.

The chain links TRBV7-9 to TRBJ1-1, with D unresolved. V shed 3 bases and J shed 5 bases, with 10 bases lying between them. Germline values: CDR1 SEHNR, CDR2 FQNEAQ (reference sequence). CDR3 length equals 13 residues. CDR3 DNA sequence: TGTGCCAGCAGCTTGGGCCAGTGGACTGAAGCTTTCTTT. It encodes CASSLGQWTEAFF.

The CDR3 DNA reads TGTGCCTTTACGGACAGGGAGGGTCAGCCCCAGCATTTT. It yields the protein CAFTDREGQPQHF. V and J are TRBV2 and TRBJ1-5, with 8 bases matching TRBD1. This CDR3 has 13 residues. The V gene's germline CDR1 is SNHLY and CDR2 FYNNEI. J was trimmed by 6 bases and V by 11 bases; bases with no gene match: 9.

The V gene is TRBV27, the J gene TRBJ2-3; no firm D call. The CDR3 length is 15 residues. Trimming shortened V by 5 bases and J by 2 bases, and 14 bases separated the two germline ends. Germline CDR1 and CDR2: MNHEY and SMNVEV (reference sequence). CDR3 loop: CASSRNARPTDTQYF. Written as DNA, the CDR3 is TGTGCCAGCAGTCGCAACGCTAGGCCCACAGATACGCAGTATTTT.

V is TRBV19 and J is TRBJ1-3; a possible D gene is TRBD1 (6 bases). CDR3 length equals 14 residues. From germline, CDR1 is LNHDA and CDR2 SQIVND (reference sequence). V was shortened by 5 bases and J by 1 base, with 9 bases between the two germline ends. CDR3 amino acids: CASSSQGSGNTIYF. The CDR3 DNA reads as TGTGCCAGTAGTTCTCAGGGGTCTGGAAACACCATATATTTT. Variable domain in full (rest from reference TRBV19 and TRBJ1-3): DGGITQSPKYLFRKEGQNVTLSCEQNLNHDAMYWYRQDPGQGLRLIYYSQIVNDFQKGDIAEGYSVSREKKESFPLTVTSAQKNPTAFYLCASSSQGSGNTIYFGEGSWLTVV.

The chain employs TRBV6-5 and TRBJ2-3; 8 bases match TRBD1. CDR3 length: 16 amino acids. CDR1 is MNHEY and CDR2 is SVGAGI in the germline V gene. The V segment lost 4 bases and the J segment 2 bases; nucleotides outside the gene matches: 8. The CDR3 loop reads CASSSRQGWATDTQYF. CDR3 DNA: TGTGCCAGCAGTTCCCGACAGGGGTGGGCCACAGATACGCAGTATTTT.

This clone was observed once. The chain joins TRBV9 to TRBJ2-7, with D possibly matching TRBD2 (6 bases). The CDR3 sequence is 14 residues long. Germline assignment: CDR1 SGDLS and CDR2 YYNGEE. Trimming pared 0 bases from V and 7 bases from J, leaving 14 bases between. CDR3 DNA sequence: TGTGCCAGCAGCGTAGTAGCCGGGAGCTGGGAGCAGTACTTC. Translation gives CASSVVAGSWEQYF.

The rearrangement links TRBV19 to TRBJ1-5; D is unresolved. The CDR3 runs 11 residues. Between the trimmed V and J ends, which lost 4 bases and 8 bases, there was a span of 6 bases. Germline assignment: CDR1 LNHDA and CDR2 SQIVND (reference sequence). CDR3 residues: CASSTGKPQHF. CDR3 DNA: TGTGCCAGTAGTACCGGGAAGCCCCAGCATTTT.

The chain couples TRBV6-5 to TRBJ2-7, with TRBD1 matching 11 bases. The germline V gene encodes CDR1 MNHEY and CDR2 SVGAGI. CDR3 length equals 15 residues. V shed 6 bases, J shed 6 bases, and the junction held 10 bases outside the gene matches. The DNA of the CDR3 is TGTGCCAGCAGGCGATTCGGGACAGGGGGTTCCGAGCAGTACTTC. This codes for CASRRFGTGGSEQYF.